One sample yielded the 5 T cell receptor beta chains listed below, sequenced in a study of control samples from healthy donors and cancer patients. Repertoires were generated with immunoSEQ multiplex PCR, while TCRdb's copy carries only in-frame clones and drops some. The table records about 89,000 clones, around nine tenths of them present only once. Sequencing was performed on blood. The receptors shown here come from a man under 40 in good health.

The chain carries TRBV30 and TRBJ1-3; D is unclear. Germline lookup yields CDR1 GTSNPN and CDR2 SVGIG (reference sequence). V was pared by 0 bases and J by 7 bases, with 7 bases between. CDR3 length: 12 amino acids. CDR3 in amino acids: CAWSVRWNTIYF. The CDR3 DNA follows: TGTGCCTGGAGTGTACGGTGGAACACCATATATTTT. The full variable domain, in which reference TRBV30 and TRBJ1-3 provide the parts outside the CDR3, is SQTIHQWPATLVQPVGSPLSLECTVEGTSNPNLYWYRQAAGRGLQLLFYSVGIGQISSEVPQNLSASRPQDRQFILSSKKLLLSDSGFYLCAWSVRWNTIYFGEGSWLTVV.

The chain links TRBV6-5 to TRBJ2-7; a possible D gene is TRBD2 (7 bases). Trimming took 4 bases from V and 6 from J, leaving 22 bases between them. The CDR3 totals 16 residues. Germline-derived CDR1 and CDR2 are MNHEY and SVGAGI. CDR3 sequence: CASSSGGGLFMTEQYV. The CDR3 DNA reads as TGTGCCAGCAGTTCGGGCGGGGGCCTATTCATGACCGAGCAGTACGTC.

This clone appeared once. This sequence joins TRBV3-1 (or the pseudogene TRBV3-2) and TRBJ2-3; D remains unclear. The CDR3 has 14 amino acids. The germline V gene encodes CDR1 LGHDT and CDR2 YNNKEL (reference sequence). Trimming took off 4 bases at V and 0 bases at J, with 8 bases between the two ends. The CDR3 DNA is TGTGCCAGCAGCCTCCAGACCAGCACAGATACGCAGTATTTT. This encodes CASSLQTSTDTQYF.

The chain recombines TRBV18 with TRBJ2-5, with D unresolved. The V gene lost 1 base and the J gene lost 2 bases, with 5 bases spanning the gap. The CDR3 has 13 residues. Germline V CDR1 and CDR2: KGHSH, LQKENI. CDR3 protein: CASSPLPQETQYF. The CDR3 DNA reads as TGTGCCAGCTCACCACTCCCACAAGAGACCCAGTACTTC.

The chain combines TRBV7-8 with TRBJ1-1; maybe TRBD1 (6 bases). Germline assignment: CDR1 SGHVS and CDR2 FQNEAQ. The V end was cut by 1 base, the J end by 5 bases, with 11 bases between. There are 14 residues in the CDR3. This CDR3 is CASSLDGGQTEAFF. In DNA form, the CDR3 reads TGTGCCAGCAGCTTAGACGGGGGGCAAACTGAAGCTTTCTTT.